Following are 13 T cell receptor beta chains from one sample sequenced in a study of blood T cell repertoires in COVID-19. Assay used: immunoSEQ multiplex PCR; TCRdb lists only in-frame clones, some missing. Among about 270,000 clones listed, around 85% were seen once. The specimen sequenced was peripheral blood. The receptors were sampled from a young woman with COVID-19, enrolled during active disease.

The chain is built from TRBV13 and TRBJ2-2, with unresolved D. The germline gives CDR1 PRHDT, CDR2 FYEKMQ (reference sequence). V gave up 10 bases and J gave up 0 bases, with 12 bases separating them. The CDR3 is 14 amino acids. This chain's CDR3 is CAIHGQSNTGELFF. As DNA, the CDR3 is TGTGCCATCCATGGCCAATCGAACACCGGGGAGCTGTTTTTT. Filled out from reference TRBV13 and TRBJ2-2, the complete variable domain reads AAGVIQSPRHLIKEKRETATLKCYPIPRHDTVYWYQQGPGQDPQFLISFYEKMQSDKGSIPDRFSAQQFSDYHSELNMSSLELGDSALYFCAIHGQSNTGELFFGEGSRLTVL.

This clone was observed once. The rearrangement joins TRBV6-6 to TRBJ1-1; D possibly corresponds to TRBD1 (6 bases). V gave up 6 bases and J gave up 4 bases, with 12 bases separating them. This CDR3 has 13 residues. Germline loops: CDR1 MNHNY, CDR2 SVGAGI (reference sequence). The CDR3 is CASSFEGVTEAFF. DNA for the CDR3: TGTGCCAGCAGCTTCGAGGGGGTCACTGAAGCTTTCTTT.

The chain recombines TRBV5-5 with TRBJ2-5; TRBD2 agrees at 16 bases. The CDR3 has 18 residues. Germline V gene data show CDR1 as SGHKS and CDR2 as YYEKEE (reference sequence). Germline trimming cut 4 bases from V and 9 bases from J; bases unmatched to any gene: 15. The CDR3 nucleotides are TGTGCCAGCAGCCCTGGGACTAGCGGGGGGGCCCGTGCTTCGTCCCAGTACTTC. It translates to CASSPGTSGGARASSQYF.

The chain employs TRBV3-1 (or the pseudogene TRBV3-2) and TRBJ2-3, with 14 bases matching TRBD2. In germline, CDR1 is LGHDT, CDR2 YNNKEL (reference sequence). CDR3 length: 15 amino acids. V lost 4 bases and J lost 7; bases outside the gene matches: 4. Here the CDR3 reads CASSPTSGGVYTQYF. The CDR3, as DNA: TGTGCCAGCAGCCCGACTAGCGGGGGGGTTTATACGCAGTATTTT.

The chain joins TRBV6-5 to TRBJ2-5; possibly TRBD1 for D (6 bases). V gave up 6 bases and J gave up 2 bases, with 16 bases separating them. CDR1 is MNHEY and CDR2 is SVGAGI in the germline V gene. This CDR3 has 15 residues. CDR3 nucleotide sequence: TGTGCCAGCAGGCCTACTCACAGGGATCAAGAGACCCAGTACTTC. Translating it yields CASRPTHRDQETQYF.

The rearrangement joins TRBV4-1 to TRBJ2-1, with 10 nucleotides matching TRBD2. This CDR3 spans 16 amino acids. V lost 0 bases and J lost 4; bases outside the gene matches: 3. Per the germline V gene, CDR1 is MGHRA and CDR2 is YSYEKL. The CDR3 DNA sequence: TGCGCCAGCAGCCAAGATTTTAGCGGGGGGTACAATGAGCAGTTCTTC. Amino acids: CASSQDFSGGYNEQFF.

The rearrangement uses TRBV2 and TRBJ1-2, with unresolved D. The CDR3 contains 12 residues. The ends were cut back, 8 bases at V and 8 bases at J, with 15 bases in the middle. Germline CDR1 is SNHLY and CDR2 is FYNNEI. This chain's CDR3 is CASFPRPGGYTF. CDR3 bases: TGTGCCAGCTTTCCACGCCCCGGGGGCTACACCTTC.

This clone was picked up many times. V is TRBV5-4 and J is TRBJ2-5, with D maybe TRBD1 (6 bases). Germline values: CDR1 SGHNT, CDR2 YYREEE (reference sequence). V gave up 1 base and J gave up 0 bases, with 13 bases separating them. The CDR3 extends over 16 amino acids. This CDR3 is CASSLSFRGYQETQYF. The CDR3 DNA follows: TGTGCCAGCAGCTTGTCTTTCAGGGGCTACCAAGAGACCCAGTACTTC.

Concerning this clone itself: The junction differs from germline at one of its ends, possibly a read error. The rearrangement joins TRBV15 to TRBJ2-2; 10 nucleotides agree with TRBD2. Germline CDR1 LNHNV, CDR2 YYDKDF (reference sequence). The CDR3 has 18 residues. The CDR3 spells CATSTSQLAGANTEELFF. Written as DNA, the CDR3 is TGTGCCACCAGCACCTCCCAGCTAGCGGGGGCCAACACCGAGGAGCTGTTTTTT.

The rearrangement joins TRBV2 to TRBJ2-2; TRBD1 agrees at 8 bases. V was pared by 5 bases and J by 7 bases, with 6 bases of the junction left unmatched. From germline, CDR1 is SNHLY and CDR2 FYNNEI. CDR3 length: 14 amino acids. CDR3 sequence: CASSPDRVSGELFF. CDR3 DNA sequence: TGTGCCAGCAGTCCGGACAGGGTCAGCGGGGAGCTGTTTTTT.

In this sample, this clone turned up once. The V gene is TRBV2, the J gene TRBJ2-7, with TRBD2 as a possible D gene (7 bases). Germline V gives CDR1 SNHLY, CDR2 FYNNEI. This CDR3 has 13 residues. Trimming cost V 10 bases and J 2 bases, with 15 bases left between them. CDR3 sequence (DNA): TGTGCCAACCTGGGGGGGCCCCCCTACGAGCAGTACTTC. Translating it yields CANLGGPPYEQYF. Drawing the rest from reference TRBV2 and TRBJ2-7, the complete variable domain is EPEVTQTPSHQVTQMGQEVILRCVPISNHLYFYWYRQILGQKVEFLVSFYNNEISEKSEIFDDQFSVERPDGSNFTLKIRSTKLEDSAMYFCANLGGPPYEQYFGPGTRLTVT.

The chain uses TRBV19 and TRBJ2-7, with D tentatively TRBD2 (6 bases). The CDR3 covers 14 residues. From germline, CDR1 is LNHDA and CDR2 SQIVND (reference sequence). V lost 8 bases, J lost 0 bases, and 14 bases lay in between. CDR3 in DNA: TGTGCCAGTTCGTTCACGGGGGACTCCTACGAGCAGTACTTC. It codes for CASSFTGDSYEQYF.

This sequence joins TRBV6-1 and TRBJ1-1; TRBD1 might be the D (5 bases). Germline V CDR1 and CDR2: MNHNS, SASEGT. V lost 2 bases to trimming and J lost 6 bases, with 19 bases between them. The CDR3 consists of 16 residues. The CDR3: CASSENPPGGGAEAFF. The DNA of the CDR3 is TGTGCCAGCAGTGAAAACCCCCCCGGCGGAGGGGCTGAAGCTTTCTTT.